This T cell receptor beta chain was observed in a study of blood T cell repertoires in COVID-19. Turning to the study itself: The cDNA or gDNA used as material had been derived from T cells, B-cell-depleted T cells, or PBMCs.

Patients from Seattle were sampled longitudinally, starting during active infection. Methods used by the authors: Amplification from reference gene primers served as the basis for estimated nucleated cell counts. Data came from immunoSEQ multiplex PCR; TCRdb stores just in-frame clones and leaves some out. V, J and clone size are taken as reported in that table, and D and trimming were inferred from the DNA itself. Seen here are approximately 140,000 clones, approximately 83% observed once, and the top ten hold more than 7.5%. The CDR3 loop spans 16 amino acids. The V gene end was trimmed by 4 bases and the J gene end by 5 bases; junction bases not matched to a gene: 12.

This TCR came from a woman aged 55-69 years with COVID-19, enrolled during active disease. The chain carries TRBV5-3 and TRBJ2-5, with 9 bases identical to TRBD1. TRBV5-3 is filed as an ORF, its function uncertain. The sequenced material came from peripheral blood. CDR3 amino acids: CARSPLRDRVWETQYF. CDR3 in DNA: TGTGCCAGAAGCCCGCTAAGGGACAGGGTATGGGAGACCCAGTACTTC.